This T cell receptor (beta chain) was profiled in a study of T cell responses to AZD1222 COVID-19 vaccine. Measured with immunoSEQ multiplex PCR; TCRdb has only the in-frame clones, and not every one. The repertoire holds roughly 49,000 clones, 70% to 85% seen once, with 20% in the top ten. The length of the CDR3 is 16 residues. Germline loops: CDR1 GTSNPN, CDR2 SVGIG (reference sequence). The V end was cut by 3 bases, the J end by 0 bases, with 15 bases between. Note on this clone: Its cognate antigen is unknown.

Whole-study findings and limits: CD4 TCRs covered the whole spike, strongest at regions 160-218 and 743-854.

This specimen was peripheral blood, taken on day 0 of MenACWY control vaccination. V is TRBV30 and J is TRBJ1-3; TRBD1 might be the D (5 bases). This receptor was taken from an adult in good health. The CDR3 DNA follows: TGTGCCTGGAGGTCAAATCAGGGAATCTCTGGAAACACCATATATTTT. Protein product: CAWRSNQGISGNTIYF.